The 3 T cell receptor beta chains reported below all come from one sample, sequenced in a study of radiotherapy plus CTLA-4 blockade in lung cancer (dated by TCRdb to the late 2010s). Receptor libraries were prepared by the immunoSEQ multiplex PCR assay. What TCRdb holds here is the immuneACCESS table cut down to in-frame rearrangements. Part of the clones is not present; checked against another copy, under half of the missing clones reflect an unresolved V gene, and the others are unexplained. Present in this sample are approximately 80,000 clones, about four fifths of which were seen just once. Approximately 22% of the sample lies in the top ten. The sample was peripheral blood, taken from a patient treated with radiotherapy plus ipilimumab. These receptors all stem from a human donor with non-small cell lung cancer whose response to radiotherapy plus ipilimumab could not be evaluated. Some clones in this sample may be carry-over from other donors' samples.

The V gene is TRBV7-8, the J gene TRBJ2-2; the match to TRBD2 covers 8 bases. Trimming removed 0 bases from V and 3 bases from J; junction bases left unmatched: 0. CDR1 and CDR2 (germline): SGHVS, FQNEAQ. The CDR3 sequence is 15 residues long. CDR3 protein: CASSLARGDTGELFF. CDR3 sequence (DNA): TGTGCCAGCAGCTTAGCGCGGGGGGACACCGGGGAGCTGTTTTTT. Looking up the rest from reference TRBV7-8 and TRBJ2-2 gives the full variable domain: GAGVSQSPRYKVAKRGQDVALRCDPISGHVSLFWYQQALGQGPEFLTYFQNEAQLDKSGLPSDRFFAERPEGSVSTLKIQRTQQEDSAVYLCASSLARGDTGELFFGEGSRLTVL.

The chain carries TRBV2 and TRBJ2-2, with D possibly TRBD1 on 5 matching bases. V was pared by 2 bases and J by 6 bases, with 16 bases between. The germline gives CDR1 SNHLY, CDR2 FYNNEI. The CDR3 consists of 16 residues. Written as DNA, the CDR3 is TGTGCCAGCAGTGAAATGGGGATCAGGGTAGCCGGGGAGCTGTTTTTT. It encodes CASSEMGIRVAGELFF.

The CDR3 spells CATRNSDLYGYTF. The CDR3 bases are TGTGCCACCCGGAACAGTGACCTCTATGGCTACACCTTC. The rearrangement links TRBV27 to TRBJ1-2; D is unresolved. Looked up from germline, CDR1 is MNHEY and CDR2 is SMNVEV (reference sequence). Trimming stripped 10 bases from V and 4 bases from J, with 16 bases between. CDR3 length: 13 residues.